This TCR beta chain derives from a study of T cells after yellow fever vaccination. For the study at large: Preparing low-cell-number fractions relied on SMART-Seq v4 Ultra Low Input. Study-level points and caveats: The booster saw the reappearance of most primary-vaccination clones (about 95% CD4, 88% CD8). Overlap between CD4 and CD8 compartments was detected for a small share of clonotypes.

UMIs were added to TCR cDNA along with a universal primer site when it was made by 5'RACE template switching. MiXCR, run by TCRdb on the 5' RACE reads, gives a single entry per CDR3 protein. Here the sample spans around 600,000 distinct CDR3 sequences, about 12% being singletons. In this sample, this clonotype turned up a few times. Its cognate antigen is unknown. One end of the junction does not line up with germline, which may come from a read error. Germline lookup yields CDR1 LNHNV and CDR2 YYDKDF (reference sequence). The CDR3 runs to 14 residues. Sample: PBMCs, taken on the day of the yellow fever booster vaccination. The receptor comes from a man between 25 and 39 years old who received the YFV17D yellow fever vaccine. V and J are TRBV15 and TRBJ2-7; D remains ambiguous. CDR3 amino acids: CATSRDWVSDEQYF. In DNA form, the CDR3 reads TGTGCCACCAGCAGAGATTGGGTCTCCGACGAGCAGTACTTC.